These 13 T cell receptor beta chains were sequenced from one sample in a study of shared clonotypes between healthy human individuals. Profiling relied on immunoSEQ multiplex PCR, and the TCRdb table lists in-frame clones only, not all of them. The data show about 710,000 clones, roughly 72% seen once. Sequencing was carried out using memory CD4+ T cells sorted from blood. Subset meaning: CD45RA-negative fraction. Receptor source: a woman in her twenties or thirties in good health.

The chain has TRBV6-5 and TRBJ2-1; 7 bases line up with TRBD1. This CDR3 spans 14 amino acids. Trimming removed 6 bases from V and 2 bases from J; junction bases left unmatched: 4. Germline assignment: CDR1 MNHEY and CDR2 SVGAGI. The CDR3 bases are TGTGCCAGCAGGGGGCAGGGGGCCTACAATGAGCAGTTCTTC. Protein sequence: CASRGQGAYNEQFF.

The table lists this clone with a count of one. The chain carries TRBV18 and TRBJ2-3; the match to TRBD2 covers 7 bases. Trimming at V came to 0 bases and at J to 0 bases, leaving 9 bases not matched to a gene. Germline V gives CDR1 KGHSH, CDR2 LQKENI. CDR3 length: 18 amino acids. CDR3 nucleotide sequence: TGTGCCAGCTCACCACCGATATGGCGGGGGACTAGCACAGATACGCAGTATTTT. It yields the protein CASSPPIWRGTSTDTQYF.

This clone has a single count. Other DNA sequences in this specimen translate into the identical CDR3. CDR3 loop: CASTRDTAYEQYF. CDR3 nucleotides: TGTGCCAGCACCAGGGACACGGCCTACGAGCAGTACTTC. The chain recombines TRBV6-1 with TRBJ2-7; D possibly corresponds to TRBD1 (6 bases). V dropped 7 bases and J dropped 2 bases, with 12 bases sitting between them. Germline values: CDR1 MNHNS, CDR2 SASEGT. CDR3 length: 13 residues.

V is TRBV29-1 and J is TRBJ2-3; D is undetermined. The V gene lost 7 bases and the J gene lost 4 bases, with 15 bases spanning the gap. Per the germline V gene, CDR1 is SQVTM and CDR2 is ANQGSEA. CDR3 length equals 13 residues. The CDR3 sequence is CSAPQGWADTQYF. Written as DNA, the CDR3 is TGCAGCGCACCCCAAGGCTGGGCAGATACGCAGTATTTT.

The chain combines TRBV20-1 with TRBJ1-2; D remains ambiguous. V shed 7 bases and J shed 4 bases, with 10 bases lying between them. Germline V lookup: CDR1 DFQATT, CDR2 SNEGSKA (reference sequence). This CDR3 spans 11 amino acids. CDR3 amino acids: CSVRESYGYTF. CDR3 coding DNA: TGCAGTGTAAGGGAGTCCTATGGCTACACCTTC.

V gene TRBV30 combines with J gene TRBJ2-7; 13 nucleotides agree with TRBD2. Germline V gene data show CDR1 as GTSNPN and CDR2 as SVGIG (reference sequence). Trimming at V came to 0 bases and at J to 2 bases, leaving 1 base not matched to a gene. There are 15 residues in the CDR3. The CDR3 is CAWSVGTSGAYEQYF. The CDR3 DNA is TGTGCCTGGAGTGTCGGGACTAGCGGGGCCTACGAGCAGTACTTC.

This chain joins TRBV5-8 and TRBJ1-4; no definite D call. Trimming took off 1 base at V and 7 bases at J, with 11 bases between the two ends. The CDR3 is 14 residues long. The V gene's germline CDR1 is SGHTS and CDR2 YDEGEE. The CDR3 sequence is CASSLSREPEKLFF. Written as DNA, the CDR3 is TGTGCCAGCAGCTTGAGCCGGGAACCTGAAAAACTGTTTTTT.

This chain uses TRBV7-9 with TRBJ2-1, with 10 bases matching TRBD2. The ends lost 0 bases at V and 4 bases at J; junction bases unmatched: 3. The germline V gene has CDR1 SEHNR and CDR2 FQNEAQ (reference sequence). This CDR3 spans 16 amino acids. As DNA, the CDR3 is TGTGCCAGCAGCTTAGCGGCTAGCGGGAGTTACAATGAGCAGTTCTTC. Its translation: CASSLAASGSYNEQFF.

The V and J genes are TRBV27 and TRBJ2-7, with 8 positions matching TRBD1. The CDR3 sequence is 14 residues long. Trimming cost V 2 bases and J 3 bases; bases outside gene matches: 3. Germline loops: CDR1 MNHEY, CDR2 SMNVEV (reference sequence). CDR3 in amino acids: CASSLGRGHYEQYF. CDR3 nucleotides: TGTGCCAGCAGTTTAGGCAGGGGGCACTACGAGCAGTACTTC.

This clone has only one observation. This chain joins TRBV28 and TRBJ2-1, with 9 bases that match TRBD1. Germline CDR1 reads MDHEN; CDR2 reads SYDVKM. V lost 5 bases and J lost 8; bases outside the gene matches: 13. This CDR3 comprises 16 residues. CDR3 protein: CASSEQGARALDEQFF. The DNA of the CDR3 is TGTGCCAGCAGTGAACAGGGGGCTCGGGCCTTAGATGAGCAGTTCTTC.

V is TRBV18 and J is TRBJ2-3; D remains ambiguous. Trimming shortened V by 0 bases and J by 5 bases, and 12 bases separated the two germline ends. The CDR3 has 15 residues. Germline V gene sequence: CDR1 KGHSH, CDR2 LQKENI. The CDR3 nucleotides are TGTGCCAGCTCACCACCGAGCCAGGCGAAAGATACGCAGTATTTT. This sequence encodes CASSPPSQAKDTQYF.

CDR3 in amino acids: CSAPGQSHQETQYF. The CDR3 nucleotides are TGCAGCGCCCCGGGACAAAGCCACCAAGAGACCCAGTACTTC. The chain links TRBV29-1 to TRBJ2-5; D is perhaps TRBD1 (6 bases). The CDR3 totals 14 residues. V was pared by 7 bases and J by 0 bases, with 15 bases between. The V gene's germline CDR1 is SQVTM and CDR2 ANQGSEA.

The chain recombines TRBV5-1 with TRBJ1-1; D call uncertain. V lost 2 bases and J lost 4, with 9 bases in between. Germline lookup yields CDR1 SGHRS and CDR2 YFSETQ. The CDR3 has 13 amino acids. The CDR3 sequence: CASSLNRVTEAFF. The CDR3 DNA follows: TGCGCCAGCAGCTTAAACCGGGTCACTGAAGCTTTCTTT.